This paragraph covers one T cell receptor (beta chain) sequence. Its antigen is undetermined. Germline CDR1 reads MGHDK; CDR2 reads SYGVNS. CDR3 size: 16 residues. V trimming: 3 bases; J trimming: 6 bases; junction bases outside the gene matches: 12. The data were taken from a study of CD8 T cells in ankylosing spondylitis. Overall study findings and caveats: Made up of eight or nine highly homologous variants, a TCR beta motif appeared characteristic of ankylosing spondylitis blood. With a CD8+ phenotype, disease-linked clones were relatively rare in peripheral blood. Reports say disease-linked clones showed up significantly more in matched ankylosing spondylitis synovial fluid.

MiXCR, run by TCRdb on the 5' RACE reads, gives a single entry per CDR3 protein. The sample has approximately 400,000 distinct CDR3 sequences; 25% to 30% are singletons. The sample comprised blood, either unsorted or a sorted T cell fraction (not recorded which). The TCR was taken from a male donor with ankylosing spondylitis. The rearrangement joins TRBV25-1 to TRBJ2-3; 7 nucleotides match TRBD2. In DNA form, the CDR3 reads TGTGCCAGCAGTGACCTCGGGGGGAGGGCCTCCGATACGCAGTATTTT. Amino acids: CASSDLGGRASDTQYF. The full variable domain, completed using reference TRBV25-1 and TRBJ2-3, is EADIYQTPRYLVIGTGKKITLECSQTMGHDKMYWYQQDPGMELHLIHYSYGVNSTEKGDLSSESTVSRIRTEHFPLTLESARPSHTSQYLCASSDLGGRASDTQYFGPGTRLTVL.